These 5 T cell receptor beta chains originate from one sample sequenced in a study of blood T cell repertoires in COVID-19 (dated by TCRdb to 2020 to 2022). The library relied on the immunoSEQ multiplex PCR assay. The immuneACCESS repertoire file appears here via TCRdb, limited to in-frame rearrangements. These files lack a portion of the clones; in checked studies, under half of the deficit traces to unresolved V genes, and the cause of the others is not known. The table for this sample lists about 140,000 clones; roughly nine tenths of them were counted only once. The ten largest clones add up to more than 2.5% of the sample. Input material: peripheral blood. These receptors came from a human donor with COVID-19, enrolled during active disease. The donor label of this sample is uncertain.

The chain couples TRBV3-1 (or the pseudogene TRBV3-2) to TRBJ2-1; 11 bases map to TRBD2. Trimming at V came to 0 bases and at J to 4 bases, leaving 5 bases not matched to a gene. The CDR3 extends over 17 amino acids. Germline assignment: CDR1 LGHDT and CDR2 YNNKEL (reference sequence). The CDR3 sequence is CASSQDGASGGYNEQFF. Here the CDR3 DNA reads TGTGCCAGCAGCCAAGATGGGGCTAGCGGGGGGTACAATGAGCAGTTCTTC.

The V call is TRBV5-1, the J call TRBJ2-1, with 10 positions matching TRBD2. J lost 4 bases, V lost 5 bases, and 9 bases had no gene match. The CDR3 consists of 16 residues. Per germline, CDR1 SGHRS and CDR2 YFSETQ. CDR3 region: CASRELERGGYNEQFF. The CDR3 nucleotides read TGCGCCAGCAGAGAGCTTGAGCGGGGGGGATACAATGAGCAGTTCTTC.

The chain joins TRBV2 to TRBJ1-1, with D possibly TRBD1 on 6 matching bases. Trimming cost V 6 bases and J 5 bases, with 10 bases left between them. The CDR3 has 12 residues. Germline CDR1 and CDR2: SNHLY and FYNNEI. The CDR3 loop is CASRDRATEAFF. The CDR3 DNA sequence: TGTGCCAGCAGGGACAGAGCGACTGAAGCTTTCTTT. The whole variable domain, remainder taken from reference TRBV2 and TRBJ1-1, is EPEVTQTPSHQVTQMGQEVILRCVPISNHLYFYWYRQILGQKVEFLVSFYNNEISEKSEIFDDQFSVERPDGSNFTLKIRSTKLEDSAMYFCASRDRATEAFFGQGTRLTVV.

The chain links TRBV6-5 to TRBJ2-7; D may be TRBD1 (5 bases). Trimming removed 2 bases at V and 9 bases at J, with 14 bases between. Germline V CDR1 and CDR2: MNHEY, SVGAGI. The CDR3 is made up of 13 amino acids. CDR3 coding DNA: TGTGCCAGCAGTTACGCGCAGGGTCGATCGCAGTACTTC. Translation gives CASSYAQGRSQYF.

The chain combines TRBV12-3 or TRBV12-4 with TRBJ2-1; D gene ambiguous. The CDR3 consists of 13 residues. V was pared by 5 bases and J by 1 base, with 6 bases between. The CDR3 region has the DNA TGTGCCAGCAGTCCAGGTTCCTACAATGAGCAGTTCTTC. Its translation is CASSPGSYNEQFF.